The rows below give T cell receptor beta chains drawn from one sample of a study of blood T cell repertoires in COVID-19. TCRdb keeps only in-frame clones here, not all; method: immunoSEQ multiplex PCR. The profile covers around 310,000 clones, with just under 90% appearing a single time and roughly a tenth taken by the ten largest. Sequencing was done on a sample of PBMCs or T cells enriched from blood (not recorded which). These receptors all stem from a woman aged 25 to 39 who had recovered from COVID-19. CDR3s include the opening cysteine and the closing phenylalanine or tryptophan. Fields, in order: V gene, clone size, J gene, D gene, CDR3 DNA, CDR3 protein. D genes are given only for firm matches. Some rows have no size entry. The others give once, few or many, or a class for an expanded clone.

TRBV7-3,-,TRBJ2-1,-,TGTGCCAGCAGCACCGGGACTCACAATGAGCAGTTCTTC,CASSTGTHNEQFF
TRBV7-9,-,TRBJ2-7,TRBD2,TGTACCAGTCGGGGACTAGCCGAGGGAGAGCAGTACTTC,CTSRGLAEGEQYF
TRBV6-5,-,TRBJ1-2,-,TGTGCCAGCAGTTACAGGGACTTAAGCTATGGCTACACCTTC,CASSYRDLSYGYTF
TRBV24-1,-,TRBJ2-1,TRBD2,TGTGCCACCAGTGAGCGTACCGGGACTAGCGGGAGTCTTACTTACAATGAGCAGTTCTTC,CATSERTGTSGSLTYNEQFF
TRBV11-2,-,TRBJ2-3,-,TGTGCCAGCAGCTTAGCAGGGGACCCAGTCAGAGATACGCAGTATTTT,CASSLAGDPVRDTQYF
TRBV2,-,TRBJ1-1,-,TGTGCCAGCAGTGACTCTCCTCCGGGGGACACTGAAGCTTTCTTT,CASSDSPPGDTEAFF
TRBV5-1,-,TRBJ1-1,TRBD1,TGCGCCAGCAGCTTGGATGGGACAGGCTTGAACACTGAAGCTTTCTTT,CASSLDGTGLNTEAFF
TRBV27,-,TRBJ1-5,-,TGTGCCAGCATGACAGTGCCATATAGCAATCAGCCCCAGCATTTT,CASMTVPYSNQPQHF
TRBV7-7,-,TRBJ2-1,TRBD2,TGTGCTAGCAGCTTACAAGCGGGAGCCCCAAGCTCCTACAATGAGCAGTTCTTC,CASSLQAGAPSSYNEQFF
TRBV12-3/TRBV12-4,-,TRBJ1-1,-,TGTGCCAGCAGTTCTCGAGCCACTGAAGCTTTCTTT,CASSSRATEAFF
TRBV18,-,TRBJ1-1,-,TGTGCCAGCTCACCGTCGGGGAACACTGAAGCTTTCTTT,CASSPSGNTEAFF
TRBV30,-,TRBJ2-2,TRBD2,TGTGCCTGCCCGACTAGCGGGAGAGCCGGGGAGCTGTTTTTT,CACPTSGRAGELFF
TRBV5-5,-,TRBJ2-1,-,TGTGCCAGCAGCTTGTGGAGCGGATACAATGAGCAGTTCTTC,CASSLWSGYNEQFF
TRBV18,-,TRBJ1-3,TRBD1,TGTGCCAGCTCACCAAACAGGGGAACCAGCCCTGGAAACACCATATATTTT,CASSPNRGTSPGNTIYF
TRBV4-1,-,TRBJ1-5,-,TGCGCCAGCAGCTCAGTAGACCCAAGCGATCAGCCCCAGCATTTT,CASSSVDPSDQPQHF
TRBV7-9,few,TRBJ2-7,-,TGTGCCAGCAGTTTTATCTACGAGCAGTACTTC,CASSFIYEQYF
TRBV11-1,-,TRBJ1-2,TRBD1,TGTGCCAGCAGCCCCGGGACAGGGAATGGCTACACCTTC,CASSPGTGNGYTF
TRBV2,once,TRBJ1-2,TRBD1,TGTGCCAGCTTGTACCTCGGGACAGGATCTTACTATGGCTACACCTTC,CASLYLGTGSYYGYTF
TRBV28,-,TRBJ2-5,-,TGTGCCAGCGCTAGGGGTCCCGAGACCCAGTACTTC,CASARGPETQYF
TRBV19,-,TRBJ1-2,TRBD1,TGTGCCAGTAGTATATACAGGGGGCGCGACTATGGCTACACCTTC,CASSIYRGRDYGYTF
TRBV25-1,-,TRBJ2-1,TRBD2,TGTGCCAGCAGTGGGCTAGCGGTATACAATGAGCAGTTCTTC,CASSGLAVYNEQFF
TRBV7-9,-,TRBJ2-7,-,TGTGCCAGCAGCTTAACTGGTCCCAGACCTAGCGCGACCTACGAGCAGTACTTC,CASSLTGPRPSATYEQYF
TRBV27,-,TRBJ1-5,TRBD1,TGTGCCAGCAGTGCATACAGGGGCGTTCAGCATTTT,CASSAYRGVQHF
TRBV14,-,TRBJ2-3,TRBD2,TGTGCCAGCAGCCAACAACTAGCGGGAGCAGATACGCAGTATTTT,CASSQQLAGADTQYF
TRBV10-3,-,TRBJ1-1,TRBD1,TGTGCCATCACCGGGACAGCGAACACTGAAGCTTTCTTT,CAITGTANTEAFF
TRBV14,-,TRBJ2-2,-,TGTGCCAGCGGAGATCGGCCCAGTGGGACCGGGGAGCTGTTTTTT,CASGDRPSGTGELFF
TRBV5-6,-,TRBJ1-5,TRBD1,TGTGCCAGCAGCTTGGGGGACAGAAATCAGCCCCAGCATTTT,CASSLGDRNQPQHF
TRBV30,-,TRBJ2-1,-,TGTGCCTGCAGGGGCTACAATGAGCAGTTCTTC,CACRGYNEQFF
TRBV18,-,TRBJ2-1,-,TGTGCCAGCTCACCACCAGCCACTGAGCAGTTCTTC,CASSPPATEQFF
TRBV18,-,TRBJ1-6,-,TGTGCCAGCTCACCAGGACTTGGTTTAGAGTCACCCCTCCACTTT,CASSPGLGLESPLHF
TRBV28,once,TRBJ2-7,-,TGTGCCAGCAGCTCAGCTACAGGGCTCCACGAGCAGTACTTC,CASSSATGLHEQYF
TRBV5-1,-,TRBJ2-3,TRBD2,TGCGCCAGCAGCTTGGCCGGACTAGCGGAATCTAGCACAGATACGCAGTATTTT,CASSLAGLAESSTDTQYF
TRBV28,-,TRBJ1-2,-,TGTGCCAGCAGTTTTATGGGGGGGCCGGAATACGGCTACACCTTC,CASSFMGGPEYGYTF
TRBV11-3,once,TRBJ1-1,TRBD1,TGTGCCAGCAGCTTAGAGGTTCCAGGACAGGAGAACACTGAAGCTTTCTTT,CASSLEVPGQENTEAFF